Each of the 11 T cell receptor beta chains below was sequenced from the same sample in a study of blood T cell repertoires in COVID-19. Clones were read by immunoSEQ multiplex PCR, and TCRdb kept only the in-frame ones, dropping some. The table records under 150,000 clones, around 80% of them present only once. The material sequenced was peripheral blood. The source is a woman aged 80 or over with active or convalescent COVID-19.

The chain couples TRBV28 to TRBJ1-6; TRBD1 aligns across 7 bases. CDR1 is MDHEN and CDR2 is SYDVKM in the germline V gene. This CDR3 region has 13 residues. V lost 6 bases and J lost 13; bases outside the gene matches: 9. CDR3: CASRRQGQPPLHF. In nucleotides, the CDR3 is TGTGCCAGCAGAAGACAGGGTCAGCCTCCCCTCCACTTT.

With respect to this clone: Other nucleotide sequences in the sample specify the same CDR3. V gene TRBV5-1 combines with J gene TRBJ2-5; TRBD1 might be the D (6 bases). The germline gives CDR1 SGHRS, CDR2 YFSETQ. This CDR3 has 13 residues. Trimming shortened V by 1 base and J by 4 bases, and 8 bases separated the two germline ends. The CDR3 DNA reads as TGCGCCAGCAGCTTGACAGGGTCAGAGACCCAGTACTTC. It translates to CASSLTGSETQYF.

This rearrangement joins TRBV19 to TRBJ1-6; no clear D. The V gene's germline CDR1 is LNHDA and CDR2 SQIVND (reference sequence). The V gene lost 2 bases and the J gene lost 9 bases, with 20 bases spanning the gap. There are 17 residues in the CDR3. CDR3 DNA sequence: TGTGCCAGTAGTATACCCGTTGCTCGAGGGAGAAGTTCACCCCTCCACTTT. Translated, it gives CASSIPVARGRSSPLHF.

The chain joins TRBV6-5 to TRBJ2-5; TRBD2 matches 11 bases. This CDR3 contains 15 residues. The V segment lost 9 bases and the J segment 4 bases; nucleotides outside the gene matches: 10. Germline CDR1 is MNHEY and CDR2 is SVGAGI. CDR3 loop: CARCSGGAEGETQYF. CDR3 in DNA: TGTGCCAGGTGTAGCGGGGGGGCAGAGGGAGAGACCCAGTACTTC.

This clone was seen only a few times. The chain carries TRBV3-1 (or the pseudogene TRBV3-2) and TRBJ1-1; no definite D call. Germline V gives CDR1 LGHDT, CDR2 YNNKEL (reference sequence). V dropped 0 bases and J dropped 4 bases, with 12 bases sitting between them. CDR3 length: 15 residues. CDR3 protein: CASSQDAGGGTEAFF. In DNA, the CDR3 is TGTGCCAGCAGCCAAGATGCGGGCGGCGGCACTGAAGCTTTCTTT.

The V and J genes are TRBV6-1 and TRBJ2-1; weak D call: TRBD2 (6 bases). V lost 3 bases, J lost 4 bases, and 13 bases lay in between. CDR3 length: 15 residues. CDR1 MNHNS and CDR2 SASEGT come from the germline V gene. CDR3 amino acids: CASSDGVGTYNEQFF. The CDR3 DNA reads as TGTGCCAGCAGTGATGGGGTTGGGACTTACAATGAGCAGTTCTTC.

The V call is TRBV30, the J call TRBJ1-3; possible D gene TRBD1, 5 bases. The CDR3 spans 15 residues. Germline V gives CDR1 GTSNPN, CDR2 SVGIG (reference sequence). V was cut by 4 bases and J by 0 bases, with 13 bases left in between. The CDR3 spells CAWTGFFRSGNTIYF. The CDR3 DNA reads TGTGCCTGGACAGGGTTTTTTCGCTCTGGAAACACCATATATTTT. The variable domain in full, completed from reference TRBV30 and TRBJ1-3, reads SQTIHQWPATLVQPVGSPLSLECTVEGTSNPNLYWYRQAAGRGLQLLFYSVGIGQISSEVPQNLSASRPQDRQFILSSKKLLLSDSGFYLCAWTGFFRSGNTIYFGEGSWLTVV.

The genes are TRBV7-2 and TRBJ2-1, with D possibly matching TRBD2 (7 bases). Trimming pared 1 base from V and 7 bases from J, leaving 17 bases between. The CDR3 runs 16 residues. Germline V lookup: CDR1 SGHTA, CDR2 FQGNSA. The CDR3 nucleotides read TGTGCCAGCAGCTTAGAGGGGGGGCTTAGTTTTAATGAGCAGTTCTTC. It yields the protein CASSLEGGLSFNEQFF.

The chain couples TRBV6-5 to TRBJ1-2, with D perhaps TRBD1 (6 bases). Germline CDR1 MNHEY, CDR2 SVGAGI. V lost 7 bases to trimming and J lost 1 base, with 13 bases between them. The CDR3 length is 14 residues. This CDR3 is CASTEGQSNYGYTF. The DNA for the CDR3 is TGTGCCAGCACCGAAGGACAGAGTAACTATGGCTACACCTTC.

The chain employs TRBV19 and TRBJ2-2; perhaps TRBD2 as D (6 bases). There are 13 residues in the CDR3. The germline V gene encodes CDR1 LNHDA and CDR2 SQIVND (reference sequence). The DNA for the CDR3 is TGTGCAACAACTAGCCGGCCCACCGGGGAGCTGTTTTTT. This codes for CATTSRPTGELFF.

V and J are TRBV30 and TRBJ2-3; TRBD1 might be the D (6 bases). Deletions cut 3 bases from V and 5 bases from J, with 15 bases between. Looked up from germline, CDR1 is GTSNPN and CDR2 is SVGIG (reference sequence). The CDR3 is 14 residues long. The CDR3 sequence is CAWRGRGTKDTQYF. The DNA of the CDR3 is TGTGCCTGGAGAGGTAGGGGGACCAAAGATACGCAGTATTTT. The entire variable domain, with the rest obtained from reference TRBV30 and TRBJ2-3, is as follows: SQTIHQWPATLVQPVGSPLSLECTVEGTSNPNLYWYRQAAGRGLQLLFYSVGIGQISSEVPQNLSASRPQDRQFILSSKKLLLSDSGFYLCAWRGRGTKDTQYFGPGTRLTVL.